The source of this TCR beta chain is a study of response to subunit inactivated influenza vaccine. Study-wide results and caveats: Each seasonal influenza vaccination, the authors suggested, recruits few new T cells.

TCRdb called the RT-PCR reads again in MiXCR, with one record for every CDR3 protein. This sample has over 750,000 distinct CDR3 sequences, with less than 25% found just once. Of note for this clonotype: Its target is unknown.

This CDR3 spans 16 amino acids. J gave up 0 bases and V 6 bases, and 10 bases lay outside the gene matches. The germline V gene encodes CDR1 LNHDA and CDR2 SQIVND (reference sequence). The sequenced sample was PBMCs from blood, obtained 4 to 6 days after vaccination. The TCR sequence derives from a man aged 50-59 years who received an inactivated influenza vaccine. The V and J genes are TRBV19 and TRBJ1-1, with 7 bases that match TRBD1. The CDR3 DNA follows: TGTGCCAGTAGCCGAGACAGGGTTCCATTGAACACTGAAGCTTTCTTT. Residues: CASSRDRVPLNTEAFF.